This T cell receptor (beta chain) was captured in a study of CD8+ T cells in alopecia areata. Once RNA had been extracted, it was reverse transcribed into cDNA to act as the sequencing template. Produced via immunoSEQ multiplex PCR; TCRdb's table is partial and in-frame only. Among 190,000 or so clones listed, around three fifths were seen once. Treatment reported: oral pan-JAK inhibitor, 5-10 mg twice daily. Per the germline V gene, CDR1 is MNHEY and CDR2 is SMNVEV (reference sequence). V shed 5 bases, J shed 10 bases, and the junction held 4 bases outside the gene matches. The CDR3 totals 13 residues.

The receptor's source is a human donor with alopecia areata. Sequenced material: CD8+ T cells sorted from blood, taken at week 24, from a patient treated with tofacitinib. The chain couples TRBV27 to TRBJ1-6; 8 bases map to TRBD1. CDR3 residues: CASSETGASPLHF. The DNA of the CDR3 is TGTGCCAGCAGTGAGACAGGGGCATCACCCCTCCACTTT.